The T cell receptor beta chain under discussion was sequenced for a study of T cells and Merkel cell carcinoma outcomes. CDR3 size: 13 residues. V dropped 0 bases and J dropped 11 bases, with 14 bases sitting between them. Germline CDR1 SGHRS, CDR2 YFSETQ. The protocol was immunoSEQ multiplex PCR, while the TCRdb copy is restricted to in-frame clones and leaves out a portion. The sample shows about 15,000 clones, more than 90% of them seen only once. V is TRBV5-1 and J is TRBJ1-1; D is unresolved. The source material was tumor tissue from Merkel cell carcinoma. The sequence was obtained from a human donor with Merkel cell carcinoma. For the CDR3, the DNA is TGCGCCAGCAGCTTGGACACCTCTGGACGGGCTTTCTTT. The encoded protein is CASSLDTSGRAFF. Full variable domain (rest looked up from reference TRBV5-1 and TRBJ1-1): KAGVTQTPRYLIKTRGQQVTLSCSPISGHRSVSWYQQTPGQGLQFLFEYFSETQRNKGNFPGRFSGRQFSNSRSEMNVSTLELGDSALYLCASSLDTSGRAFFGQGTRLTVV.